The rows below give T cell receptor beta chains drawn from one sample of a study of T cell responses to AZD1222 COVID-19 vaccine. The table came from immunoSEQ multiplex PCR; TCRdb's copy has only in-frame clones and leaves some out. Counted here are about 140,000 clones, more than 75% occurring once; the ten biggest clones make up over 4%. The sample was peripheral blood, taken on day 0 of AZD1222 vaccination. These receptors came from an adult in good health. The CDR3 runs from the conserved cysteine through the conserved F or W. D genes are given only for firm matches. A row's size may be missing; if present it is once, few, many or a size class.

D gene: NA; V gene: TRBV6-5; clone size: NA; J gene: TRBJ2-6; CDR3 protein: CAAGLGGANVLTF; CDR3 DNA: TGTGCCGCAGGGCTTGGTGGGGCCAACGTCCTGACTTTC
D gene: TRBD1; V gene: TRBV5-1; clone size: NA; J gene: TRBJ1-6; CDR3 protein: CASSPRGTGASNSPLHF; CDR3 DNA: TGCGCCAGCAGTCCTAGGGGGACAGGGGCTTCGAATTCACCCCTCCACTTT
D gene: TRBD1; V gene: TRBV7-6; clone size: NA; J gene: TRBJ1-1; CDR3 protein: CASSLGHRGEAFF; CDR3 DNA: TGTGCCAGCAGCTTAGGGCACAGGGGTGAAGCTTTCTTT
D gene: NA; V gene: TRBV23-1; clone size: NA; J gene: TRBJ1-4; CDR3 protein: CAGLRAGGGTNEKLFF; CDR3 DNA: TGCGCCGGGCTCAGGGCTGGAGGGGGAACTAATGAAAAACTGTTTTTT
D gene: NA; V gene: TRBV5-1; clone size: NA; J gene: TRBJ2-5; CDR3 protein: CASSSSETGETQYF; CDR3 DNA: TGCGCCAGCAGCTCTTCCGAGACAGGAGAGACCCAGTACTTC
D gene: NA; V gene: TRBV7-9; clone size: NA; J gene: TRBJ1-1; CDR3 protein: CASSERQSLNLMNTEAFF; CDR3 DNA: TGTGCCAGCAGCGAAAGACAGTCCCTCAATCTCATGAACACTGAAGCTTTCTTT
D gene: TRBD1; V gene: TRBV3-1/TRBV3-2; clone size: few; J gene: TRBJ2-1; CDR3 protein: CASSRDRGTGNEQFF; CDR3 DNA: TGTGCCAGCAGCCGGGACAGGGGGACCGGCAATGAGCAGTTCTTC
D gene: NA; V gene: TRBV28; clone size: NA; J gene: TRBJ1-4; CDR3 protein: CASSARMLGYEEKLFF; CDR3 DNA: TGTGCCAGCAGTGCTAGGATGTTGGGGTACGAGGAAAAACTGTTTTTT
D gene: NA; V gene: TRBV18; clone size: NA; J gene: TRBJ1-1; CDR3 protein: CASSPPGISEAFF; CDR3 DNA: TGTGCCAGCTCACCACCGGGGATTTCTGAAGCTTTCTTT
D gene: NA; V gene: TRBV27; clone size: NA; J gene: TRBJ1-2; CDR3 protein: CASSLQGSTWSYTF; CDR3 DNA: TGTGCCAGCAGTTTACAGGGGTCTACCTGGAGCTACACCTTC
D gene: NA; V gene: TRBV19; clone size: NA; J gene: TRBJ1-5; CDR3 protein: CASSIGTANQPQHF; CDR3 DNA: TGTGCCAGTAGTATAGGAACCGCCAATCAGCCCCAGCATTTT
D gene: TRBD2; V gene: TRBV5-1; clone size: few; J gene: TRBJ2-1; CDR3 protein: CASRSLAGDNEQFF; CDR3 DNA: TGCGCCAGCAGGTCGCTAGCGGGAGACAATGAGCAGTTCTTC
D gene: NA; V gene: TRBV28; clone size: NA; J gene: TRBJ1-4; CDR3 protein: CASSLSAGLGEKLFF; CDR3 DNA: TGTGCCAGCAGTTTATCGGCAGGGTTAGGGGAAAAACTGTTTTTT
D gene: TRBD1; V gene: TRBV6-5; clone size: many; J gene: TRBJ2-2; CDR3 protein: CATKQGGNTGELFF; CDR3 DNA: TGTGCCACCAAACAGGGGGGAAACACCGGGGAGCTGTTTTTT
D gene: NA; V gene: TRBV4-1; clone size: NA; J gene: TRBJ2-7; CDR3 protein: CASSHVGSEQYF; CDR3 DNA: TGCGCCAGCAGCCACGTGGGGTCCGAGCAGTACTTC
D gene: TRBD1; V gene: TRBV6-5; clone size: NA; J gene: TRBJ1-1; CDR3 protein: CASSPRTGLEAFF; CDR3 DNA: TGTGCCAGCAGTCCAAGGACAGGACTTGAAGCTTTCTTT
D gene: NA; V gene: TRBV24-1; clone size: NA; J gene: TRBJ1-5; CDR3 protein: CATSETVGQPQHF; CDR3 DNA: TGTGCCACCAGTGAAACAGTCGGTCAGCCCCAGCATTTT
D gene: NA; V gene: TRBV5-5; clone size: NA; J gene: TRBJ1-5; CDR3 protein: CASSTYNSNQPQHF; CDR3 DNA: TGTGCCAGCAGCACCTATAACAGCAATCAGCCCCAGCATTTT
D gene: TRBD1; V gene: TRBV28; clone size: once; J gene: TRBJ1-4; CDR3 protein: CASSLTGTGRPKLFF; CDR3 DNA: TGTGCCAGCAGTTTAACCGGGACAGGGAGGCCAAAACTGTTTTTT
D gene: NA; V gene: TRBV21-1; clone size: NA; J gene: TRBJ2-2; CDR3 protein: CASSKVRADGDSRTGELFF; CDR3 DNA: TGTGCCAGCAGCAAAGTTAGGGCCGACGGAGACAGCCGGACCGGGGAGCTGTTTTTT
D gene: TRBD1; V gene: TRBV7-2; clone size: NA; J gene: TRBJ2-1; CDR3 protein: CASSLERRDRQFF; CDR3 DNA: TGTGCCAGCAGCTTGGAGCGCCGGGACAGGCAGTTCTTC
D gene: NA; V gene: TRBV14; clone size: NA; J gene: TRBJ1-1; CDR3 protein: CASSQVASKTEAFF; CDR3 DNA: TGTGCCAGCAGCCAAGTAGCCTCCAAGACTGAAGCTTTCTTT
D gene: NA; V gene: TRBV5-1; clone size: NA; J gene: TRBJ1-4; CDR3 protein: CASSLAAAGNEKLFF; CDR3 DNA: TGCGCCAGCAGCTTGGCGGCAGCCGGAAATGAAAAACTGTTTTTT
D gene: NA; V gene: TRBV21-1; clone size: few; J gene: TRBJ1-5; CDR3 protein: CASSPPRVVEGDNQPQHF; CDR3 DNA: TGTGCCAGCAGCCCTCCGCGGGTGGTGGAAGGAGACAATCAGCCCCAGCATTTT
D gene: TRBD1; V gene: TRBV5-1; clone size: NA; J gene: TRBJ1-2; CDR3 protein: CASSLATGGYGYTF; CDR3 DNA: TGCGCCAGCAGCTTGGCGACAGGGGGCTATGGCTACACCTTC
D gene: NA; V gene: TRBV3-1/TRBV3-2; clone size: NA; J gene: TRBJ1-2; CDR3 protein: CASSQVGGDYGYTF; CDR3 DNA: TGTGCCAGCAGCCAAGTGGGAGGGGACTATGGCTACACCTTC
D gene: NA; V gene: TRBV19; clone size: NA; J gene: TRBJ1-1; CDR3 protein: CASGNRADTEAFF; CDR3 DNA: TGTGCCAGCGGGAACAGGGCGGACACTGAAGCTTTCTTT
D gene: NA; V gene: TRBV10-3; clone size: NA; J gene: TRBJ1-5; CDR3 protein: CAISLGGGQPQHF; CDR3 DNA: TGTGCCATCAGCCTGGGGGGTGGGCAGCCCCAGCATTTT
D gene: NA; V gene: TRBV19; clone size: NA; J gene: TRBJ1-3; CDR3 protein: CASSLGTAGNTIYF; CDR3 DNA: TGTGCCAGTAGTCTCGGGACTGCTGGAAACACCATATATTTT
D gene: NA; V gene: TRBV21-1; clone size: NA; J gene: TRBJ1-1; CDR3 protein: CASSKAGTGATEAFF; CDR3 DNA: TGTGCCAGCAGCAAAGCCGGGACAGGGGCCACTGAAGCTTTCTTT
D gene: NA; V gene: TRBV5-1; clone size: NA; J gene: TRBJ2-1; CDR3 protein: CASSLIVGGYNEQFF; CDR3 DNA: TGCGCCAGCAGCTTGATTGTGGGGGGCTACAATGAGCAGTTCTTC
D gene: NA; V gene: TRBV7-2; clone size: NA; J gene: TRBJ1-5; CDR3 protein: CASSLGGTVNQPQHF; CDR3 DNA: TGTGCCAGCAGCTTAGGCGGGACGGTTAATCAGCCCCAGCATTTT
D gene: NA; V gene: TRBV28; clone size: once; J gene: TRBJ1-1; CDR3 protein: CASSPMTGVTEAFF; CDR3 DNA: TGTGCCAGCAGTCCGATGACGGGGGTCACTGAAGCTTTCTTT
D gene: TRBD1; V gene: TRBV25-1; clone size: once; J gene: TRBJ2-2; CDR3 protein: CASSEYRTGGTGELFF; CDR3 DNA: TGTGCCAGCAGTGAATATAGGACAGGGGGCACCGGGGAGCTGTTTTTT
D gene: TRBD1; V gene: TRBV30; clone size: NA; J gene: TRBJ1-3; CDR3 protein: CAWSYDRGMSTIYF; CDR3 DNA: TGTGCCTGGAGCTATGACAGGGGAATGTCCACCATATATTTT
D gene: NA; V gene: TRBV10-3; clone size: NA; J gene: TRBJ1-4; CDR3 protein: CAISAAEGLVEKLFF; CDR3 DNA: TGTGCCATCAGTGCGGCGGAGGGTTTGGTTGAAAAACTGTTTTTT
D gene: NA; V gene: TRBV5-1; clone size: NA; J gene: TRBJ2-1; CDR3 protein: CASSPRSRFYNEQFF; CDR3 DNA: TGCGCCAGCAGCCCCCGGTCCAGGTTCTACAATGAGCAGTTCTTC
D gene: TRBD1; V gene: TRBV7-2; clone size: NA; J gene: TRBJ1-1; CDR3 protein: CASSPRTGDTEAFF; CDR3 DNA: TGTGCCAGCAGCCCCAGGACAGGGGACACTGAAGCTTTCTTT
D gene: NA; V gene: TRBV7-9; clone size: NA; J gene: TRBJ1-6; CDR3 protein: CASSLGTSRSSPLHF; CDR3 DNA: TGTGCCAGCAGCTTAGGGACCTCGAGGAGTTCACCCCTCCACTTT
D gene: TRBD1; V gene: TRBV5-1; clone size: NA; J gene: TRBJ2-7; CDR3 protein: CASSTDRGPTEQYF; CDR3 DNA: TGCGCCAGCAGCACGGACAGGGGCCCTACTGAGCAGTACTTC
D gene: NA; V gene: TRBV30; clone size: once; J gene: TRBJ1-3; CDR3 protein: CAWNPDLSGNTIYF; CDR3 DNA: TGTGCCTGGAACCCGGATCTCTCTGGAAACACCATATATTTT
D gene: TRBD1; V gene: TRBV19; clone size: NA; J gene: TRBJ1-2; CDR3 protein: CASRIQGEGGYTF; CDR3 DNA: TGTGCCAGTAGGATACAGGGGGAAGGTGGCTACACCTTC
D gene: TRBD2; V gene: TRBV3-1/TRBV3-2; clone size: NA; J gene: TRBJ2-3; CDR3 protein: CASSQHISGGITDTQYF; CDR3 DNA: TGTGCCAGCAGCCAACATATTAGCGGGGGGATCACAGATACGCAGTATTTT
D gene: TRBD1; V gene: TRBV7-3; clone size: NA; J gene: TRBJ1-1; CDR3 protein: CASSLRGDRGRSTEAFF; CDR3 DNA: TGTGCCAGCAGCTTAAGGGGAGACAGGGGGAGGTCTACTGAAGCTTTCTTT
D gene: NA; V gene: TRBV28; clone size: once; J gene: TRBJ1-3; CDR3 protein: CASSLQVGNTIYF; CDR3 DNA: TGTGCCAGCAGTTTACAGGTTGGAAACACCATATATTTT
D gene: NA; V gene: TRBV3-1/TRBV3-2; clone size: NA; J gene: TRBJ2-2; CDR3 protein: CASSQVGQGYGGELFF; CDR3 DNA: TGTGCCAGCAGCCAAGTGGGGCAAGGGTATGGCGGGGAGCTGTTTTTT
D gene: NA; V gene: TRBV5-1; clone size: NA; J gene: TRBJ1-6; CDR3 protein: CASSTDPGGYNSPLHF; CDR3 DNA: TGCGCCAGCAGCACCGACCCGGGAGGCTATAATTCACCCCTCCACTTT
D gene: NA; V gene: TRBV10-3; clone size: NA; J gene: TRBJ2-1; CDR3 protein: CAISGAEAHNEQFF; CDR3 DNA: TGTGCCATCAGTGGGGCCGAGGCCCACAATGAGCAGTTCTTC